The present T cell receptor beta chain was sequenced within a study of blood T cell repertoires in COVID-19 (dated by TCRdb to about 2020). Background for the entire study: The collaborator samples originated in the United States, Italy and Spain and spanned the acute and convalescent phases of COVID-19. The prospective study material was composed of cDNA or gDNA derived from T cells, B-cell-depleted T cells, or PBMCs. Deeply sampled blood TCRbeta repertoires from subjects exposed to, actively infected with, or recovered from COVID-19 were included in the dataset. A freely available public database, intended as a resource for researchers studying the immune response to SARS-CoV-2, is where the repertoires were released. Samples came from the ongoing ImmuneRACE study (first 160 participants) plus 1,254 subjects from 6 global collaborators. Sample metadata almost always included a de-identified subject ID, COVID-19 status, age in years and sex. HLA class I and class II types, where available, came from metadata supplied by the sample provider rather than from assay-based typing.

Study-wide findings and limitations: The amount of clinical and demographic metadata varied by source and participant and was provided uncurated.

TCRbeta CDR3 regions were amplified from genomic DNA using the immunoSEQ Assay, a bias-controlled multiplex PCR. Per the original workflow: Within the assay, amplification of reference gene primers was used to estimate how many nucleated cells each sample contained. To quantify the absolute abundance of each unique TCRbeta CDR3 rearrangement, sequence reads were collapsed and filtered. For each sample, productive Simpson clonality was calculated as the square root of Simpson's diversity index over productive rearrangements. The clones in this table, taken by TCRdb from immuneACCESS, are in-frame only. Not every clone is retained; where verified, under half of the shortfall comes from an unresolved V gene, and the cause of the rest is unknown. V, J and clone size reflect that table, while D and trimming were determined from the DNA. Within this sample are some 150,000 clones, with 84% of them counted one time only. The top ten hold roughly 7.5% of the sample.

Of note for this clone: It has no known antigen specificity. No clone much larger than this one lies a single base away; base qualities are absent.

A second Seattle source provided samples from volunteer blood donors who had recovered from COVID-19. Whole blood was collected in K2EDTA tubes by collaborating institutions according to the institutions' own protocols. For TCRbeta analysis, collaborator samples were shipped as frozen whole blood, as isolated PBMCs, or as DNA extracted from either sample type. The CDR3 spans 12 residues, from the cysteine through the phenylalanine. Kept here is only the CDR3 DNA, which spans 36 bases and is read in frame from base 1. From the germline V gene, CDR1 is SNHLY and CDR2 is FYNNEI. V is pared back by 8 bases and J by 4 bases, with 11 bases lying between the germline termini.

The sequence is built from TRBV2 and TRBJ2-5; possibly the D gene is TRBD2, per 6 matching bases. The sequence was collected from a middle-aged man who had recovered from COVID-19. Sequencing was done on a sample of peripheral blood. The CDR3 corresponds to CASDPGGETQYF. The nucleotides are TGTGCCAGCGACCCCGGGGGAGAGACCCAGTACTTC.